This T cell receptor beta chain derives from a study of neurological immune-mediated disorders (dated by TCRdb to about 2019). Broadly, across the study: Peripheral blood TCR-beta repertoires from patients with HTLV-I-associated myelopathy (HAM/TSP), patients with multiple sclerosis, and healthy controls were compared in the study using UMI-based sequencing. Longitudinal samples, technical triplicates and paired sorted CD4+ and CD8+ T-cell subsets, alongside PBMC samples, were included among the roughly 97 TCR-beta libraries. The cohort was made up of 60 to 75 subjects, consisting of roughly 15 HAM/TSP patients, about 35 multiple sclerosis patients and around 20 healthy controls.

Comments on this clonotype: There is no known antigen for this receptor. No much larger clonotype is one base removed from it; base qualities were not supplied.

Healthy controls were blood bank volunteers in Maryland, USA. For unsorted PBMC libraries, 2 million PBMCs were used after storage in RNAlater at -80 degrees C until RNA extraction. Peripheral blood underwent Ficoll-Hypaque density gradient centrifugation to isolate PBMCs, which were then cryopreserved in liquid nitrogen. The CDR3 runs 13 residues from the cysteine to the phenylalanine. Only the CDR3 DNA stays, 39 bases, in frame from base 1. At the junction V is shortened by 4 bases and J by 6 bases; bases outside the gene matches: 2. According to the germline V gene, CDR1 reads KGHSH and CDR2 reads LQKENI. Beyond this particular receptor, the publication reports: TCR clonal expansion was greatest in HAM/TSP patients and smallest in MS patients, who ranked below even healthy controls. No identical CDR3 amino acid sequences were found to be shared among expanded clones across subjects, suggesting that TCR-beta repertoires were private in all groups.

cDNA was synthesized by template-switch 5'RACE using a primer carrying a 10-nucleotide random unique molecular identifier by which each TCR transcript was tagged. Over 160 million TCR-beta sequences, covering 15-18 subjects, were produced in each sequencing run. The RNeasy kit was used for extraction of total RNA. TCR-beta VDJ regions were amplified with primers for the TCR constant region and the 5'RACE anchor, using the KAPA Real-time Library Amplification kit. Sample indexes and Illumina adaptors were added in a first PCR, after which library yield was increased in a second PCR. After Ampure bead purification, the roughly 650 bp TCR product was size-selected on a 2% E-gel SizeSelection system. Library quality was checked on a Bioanalyzer, concentration was measured with Qubit, and libraries were quantified with the Kapa Library Quantification kit before pooling. An Illumina HiSeq 2500 sequenced the libraries paired-end 2 x 150 bp. To increase sequence diversity, about 25-31% phiX was spiked into each library pool. Regarding the original processing steps: The UMI-based MiGEC pipeline processed quality-filtered reads and removed over 80% of raw TCR sequences during error correction. VDJ genes were aligned to IMGT germline references, and each clonotype was defined by a unique CDR3 amino acid sequence together with V-J genes. VDJtools evaluated clonal expansion, Shannon diversity and CDR3 relatedness (CalcPairwiseDistances, ClusterSamples); CLCbio workbench built phylogenetic trees. A clone was classed as expanded if it had 8 or more unique UMIs, a cutoff based on coefficient-of-variation modelling across technical triplicates. TCRdb reanalyzed the raw reads on its own, using fastp at Q25 for trimming and MiXCR for clone calling, and kept in-frame beta chains. Each record represents a unique CDR3 protein, reported with the most common genes and DNA among its rows. The V and J calls were not made by the authors but by TCRdb's processing. Across this sample there are 40,000 or so distinct CDR3 sequences, with roughly 7% seen only once. 4.4% of the sample comes from the top ten.

The TCR originated in a woman aged 40 to 50 in good health. Material for sequencing was PBMCs. The rearrangement joined TRBV18 to TRBJ2-7; TRBD2 agrees with 11 junctional bases. The DNA sequence is TGTGCCAGCTCACTACTAGCGGGAGTCGAGCAGTACTTC. Translation gives CASSLLAGVEQYF.